These 9 T cell receptor beta chains came from one sample sequenced in a study of read filtering for tumor transcriptome and immune sequencing. From about 0.4 ug of RNA, a library with molecular barcoded alpha/delta and beta/gamma adaptors was made. TCRdb re-analysed the reads in MiXCR, keeping a single row per CDR3 protein. The data contain about 62,000 distinct CDR3 sequences, roughly a fifth of them singletons. Material: a population of CD138-negative cells sorted from bone marrow. All receptors come from a donor older than 35 with multiple myeloma.

This clonotype has a count of ten or more. The V gene is TRBV28, the J gene TRBJ2-2, with a weak D call TRBD1 (5 bases). This CDR3 region has 16 residues. V was clipped by 4 bases and J by 1 base, with 13 bases between them. Germline V gene lookup returns CDR1 MDHEN and CDR2 SYDVKM. The CDR3 DNA sequence: TGTGCCAGCAGTTCCCTTCTTGACAGGAACACCGGGGAGCTGTTTTTT. Its translation is CASSSLLDRNTGELFF.

This clonotype was seen repeatedly, ten times or more. The chain carries TRBV10-3 and TRBJ1-6; 7 bases are shared with TRBD1. The V gene's germline CDR1 is ENHRY and CDR2 SYGVKD. The CDR3 consists of 19 residues. V gave up 4 bases and J gave up 6 bases; unmatched junction bases: 18. This CDR3 is CAISVSEGQHQGPNSPLHF. CDR3 in DNA: TGTGCCATCAGTGTCTCGGAGGGACAGCACCAAGGGCCTAATTCACCCCTCCACTTT.

This clonotype was seen ten or more times. The J gene is TRBJ1-4, the V gene TRBV28; D gene unclear. Germline V gives CDR1 MDHEN, CDR2 SYDVKM. The CDR3 has 14 residues. V was clipped by 1 base and J by 3 bases, with 6 bases between them. The CDR3 spells CASSLSPPNEKLFF. In DNA, the CDR3 is TGTGCCAGCAGTTTATCTCCCCCTAATGAAAAACTGTTTTTT.

Concerning this clonotype itself: One end of the junction varies from germline; a read error may be responsible. V usage is TRBV18 and J usage is TRBJ2-1, with no clear D. Germline V gene lookup returns CDR1 KGHSH and CDR2 LQKENI. This CDR3 has 13 residues. The CDR3, as DNA: TGTGTCAGCTCACCGAGTCCAGACAATGAGCAGTTCTTC. Its protein product is CVSSPSPDNEQFF.

In the case of this clonotype: This could be a read error, since a much larger clone is one nucleotide away. V usage is TRBV28 and J usage is TRBJ1-2; 8 nucleotides match TRBD1. Trimming at V came to 6 bases and at J to 8 bases, leaving 8 bases not matched to a gene. CDR3 length: 13 amino acids. Per germline, CDR1 MDHEN and CDR2 SYDVKM. This CDR3 reads CASSTWTGNGYTF. The CDR3 DNA reads TGTGCCAGCAGCACCTGGACAGGGAACGGCTACACCTTC.

This clonotype has at least ten counts. The chain carries TRBV20-1 and TRBJ1-6; 8 bases are shared with TRBD1. With 3 bases clipped from V and 9 bases from J, the junction kept 10 bases outside the gene matches. Germline V gene lookup returns CDR1 DFQATT and CDR2 SNEGSKA (reference sequence). The CDR3 covers 15 residues. The CDR3 sequence: CSARWAGGAGSPLHF. Here the CDR3 DNA reads TGCAGTGCTAGGTGGGCAGGGGGCGCCGGTTCACCCCTCCACTTT.

This clonotype showed up many times. The chain links TRBV20-1 to TRBJ2-1, with TRBD2 matching over 12 bases. Germline V CDR1 and CDR2: DFQATT, SNEGSKA (reference sequence). The V segment lost 5 bases and the J segment 2 bases; nucleotides outside the gene matches: 10. The CDR3 is made up of 17 amino acids. For the CDR3, the DNA is TGCAGTGCTGGGGGTCTAGCGGGAGGGTGGGCCTACAATGAGCAGTTCTTC. Its protein is CSAGGLAGGWAYNEQFF.

This clonotype came up many times. The V gene is TRBV7-2, the J gene TRBJ2-3, with TRBD1 matching 10 bases. The CDR3 is 16 residues long. In germline, CDR1 is SGHTA, CDR2 FQGNSA. The V gene end was trimmed by 1 base and the J gene end by 3 bases; junction bases not matched to a gene: 4. The CDR3 loop reads CASSLERTGGTDTQYF. In DNA form, the CDR3 reads TGTGCCAGCAGCTTAGAGAGGACAGGGGGTACAGATACGCAGTATTTT.

This clonotype appeared a few times. J is TRBJ1-1 and V is TRBV2; possibly TRBD1 for D (5 bases). V lost 9 bases and J lost 2, with 19 bases in between. Germline V CDR1 and CDR2: SNHLY, FYNNEI. This CDR3 has 15 residues. CDR3 protein: CASNVGRVGNTEAFF. In nucleotides, the CDR3 is TGTGCCAGTAATGTGGGCAGGGTAGGAAACACTGAAGCTTTCTTT.